This T cell receptor beta chain was retrieved from a study of beta chain features in type 1 diabetes (dated by TCRdb to the late 2010s). For the wider study: No differences in mean age, gender distribution, total cell number or subset yield were found between patients and healthy donors. Across all samples, about 110 million sorted cells were examined, and cell number per subset correlated strongly with RNA yield. In the study, recently diagnosed type 1 diabetes patients and matched healthy donors were compared on the TCRB repertoires of their sorted circulating CD4+ T cell subsets. Regulatory and stem cell-like memory subsets were isolated from only 8 patients and roughly 8 healthy donors, whereas naive and central memory subsets came from all 28 donors. The investigation overall reported the following: Fewer insertions and more nucleotide deletions at VDJ recombination sites were observed in patients with type 1 diabetes, implying thymic rearrangement abnormalities. Naive, central memory and regulatory TCRB repertoires appeared to be more similar among patients than among healthy donors. Because the HLA sub-analyses included only small numbers of individuals, any influence of HLA type on TCRB rearrangement was left unresolved. A moderate but significant shortening of TCRB CDR3 length was observed in type 1 diabetes patients in all four CD4+ subsets. PCR may preferentially amplify shorter templates, but because patient and control samples were amplified and corrected together, any resulting skew would affect both groups equally. Because cDNA was sequenced instead of genomic DNA, highly expressing activated cells could be over-represented, though the groups showed no difference in activation or CD3 levels.

From each donor, a single peripheral blood sample of 95 to 150 mL on average was drawn into heparinised tubes. Using a panel that included CD45RO, CCR7, CD25, CD127, CD95 and CD27, naive, central memory, regulatory and stem cell-like memory CD4+ T cells were sorted on a BD FACSAria II. A purity above 98% was achieved for all sorted populations. Right away, PBMCs were isolated by Lymphoprep density gradient centrifugation and were stained directly, with no culture step. So that batch effects would be minimized, each experiment stained and sorted samples in pairs, pairing one healthy donor with one patient. Reading from cysteine to phenylalanine, the CDR3 counts 13 amino acids. The entry retains the CDR3 DNA only, 39 bases that are in frame from base 1. The germline V gene sets CDR1 to MGHRA and CDR2 to YSYEKL. The germline ends are 5 bases apart after V is trimmed by 1 base and J by 2 bases. A note on this clone: Its antigen remains undetermined. No qualities accompany the bases; no much larger clone lies one base away.

All of the isolated RNA was reverse transcribed with the High Capacity cDNA Reverse Transcription Kit, so expressed TCRB transcripts were sequenced. Deep immunoSEQ sequencing was performed on naive, central memory and regulatory T cell samples, with an average of about 3.57 million total reads per sample. Sorted cells were lysed in RLT buffer and RNA was extracted with DNase-treated RNeasy Micro or Mini kits, depending on cell number. To prevent cross-contamination, each cell subset was processed individually, whereas patient and healthy donor samples were processed jointly. Using the immunoSEQ multiplex PCR, TCRB sequences were amplified from cDNA into 87-bp fragments spanning the CDR3 region. Amplicons were sequenced on the Illumina HiSeq platform. The published analysis was carried out like this. Synthetic template baselines were used to correct PCR bias computationally, reads within Hamming distance 2 were collapsed together, and singletons that could not be merged were discarded. Reads were aligned against IMGT so that V, D and J genes, CDR3 length and insertions or deletions at six rearrangement sites could be assigned. Within each subset, clonotype counts were normalized to sorted cell number, after which true diversity and Gini coefficients were computed with the tcR R package. The overlap coefficient, calculated on TCRB nucleotide sequences, was used to quantify repertoire sharing. As stored in TCRdb, this immuneACCESS dataset retains in-frame rearrangements with V and J assigned. A fraction of the clones does not appear; measured against another copy, unresolved V genes explain less than half of the discrepancy, and the remainder lacks a known reason. V and J calls and clone size are those listed in that table; D and trimming were worked out from the DNA. The sample data list 52,000 or so clones, and around half of these were observed just once. Clones ranked in the top ten supply 2% to 3% of the sample.

Recombination linked TRBV4-1 to TRBJ1-2; no D segment can be confidently identified. Specimen: Tregs from blood. In light of the paper, this sample's cell subset or site label describes: regulatory CD4+ T cells. The TCR was taken from a woman aged 40 to 50 with type 1 diabetes. The nucleotides read TGCGCCAGCAGCCAAGGTCAGAACTATGGCTACACCTTC. Its amino acids are CASSQGQNYGYTF.